Included here is one TCR beta chain sequence, with context. Profiled with immunoSEQ multiplex PCR; TCRdb holds only in-frame clones, not every one. The sample holds tens of thousands of clones, 85% to 90% seen once. This entry belongs to a study of OX40 agonist ivuxolimab in advanced cancers. The CDR3 extends over 13 amino acids. The V end lost 6 bases, the J end lost 4 bases, and 11 bases lay between the germline ends. CDR1 is SEHNR and CDR2 is FQNEAQ in the germline V gene (reference sequence). This clonotype was obtained from an adult with an advanced solid tumor such as melanoma, head and neck, liver or kidney cancer. Sequenced here: CD4+ or CD8+ T cells sorted from blood, sampled in a trial of the OX40 agonist ivuxolimab. V is TRBV7-9 and J is TRBJ2-3, with D possibly being TRBD1 (6 bases). CDR3 coding DNA: TGTGCCAGCAGTTCCGCAGGGGCAGATACGCAGTATTTT. Amino acid sequence: CASSSAGADTQYF.